The T cell receptor beta chain described here comes from a study of shared clonotypes between healthy human individuals (dated by TCRdb to the early 2020s). About the investigation overall: The cohort included three men and a couple of women between 18 and 49 years of age. To estimate repertoire size and how much clonotype sharing occurs between individuals, the study deeply sequenced the blood TCR repertoires of five healthy adults. To increase sequencing depth and limit assay-specific biases, TCR repertoire library preparation and sequencing were carried out by different laboratories using diverse techniques. Leukapheresis yielded between about 0.9 and 9 billion PBMCs per donor. The paper as a whole reports these results and caveats: Because the study included only a small number of donors, the genetic and exposure-history diversity represented was limited. Pairwise subsampling led to the expectation that sequencing depth would affect the degree of clonotype sharing among donors. Sampling was restricted to blood, and TCR repertoires in tissues likely differ from the TCR repertoires found in blood.

TCR CDR3 regions were amplified from genomic DNA by multiplex PCR using the deep immunoSEQ assay. Extracted genomic DNA from each cell subset was distributed evenly across all wells of several immunoSEQ 96-well plates, and each plate was treated as a replicate. For unsorted PBMC, roughly 330 ng of genomic DNA, equivalent to around 30,000 T cell genomes, went into each replicate PCR. Ten immunoSEQ deep assay plates were used to sequence unsorted PBMC genomic DNA. Purified libraries were quantified with a Qubit 3.0 fluorometer, sized on a Bioanalyzer 2100, and re-quantified with the KAPA Library Quantification kit. Each immunoSEQ 96-well plate was sequenced on its own single-read 150-cycle Illumina NextSeq 550 flow cell. The paper's processing steps were these. Because the immunoSEQ output included only junctional sequences and no quality scores, the filtering could not be the same as the filtering used for full-length reads. To assign V/J genes and CDR3, sequences were annotated against IMGT germline references using PyIR, a Python wrapper for IgBLAST v1.9. Reads were removed for weak V/J assignments (E-value above 1e-6), missing CDR3, stop codons, out-of-frame junctions, or ambiguous translated residues. V3J clonotypes were defined as sequences sharing the same inferred V gene, J gene, and CDR3 amino acid sequence. Percentage overlap between repertoires was computed as shared unique clonotypes divided by the size of the smaller repertoire. Three approaches were used to assess repertoire richness: RTK rarefaction, the Chao1 estimator, and Recon v2.1 estimates of unobserved clonotypes. TCRdb took this table from immuneACCESS and kept in-frame rearrangements with V and J called. Such tables lack part of the clones; where checked against another copy, unresolved V genes explain under half of the gap, and the rest is unexplained. From that table come the V and J calls and clone size; the DNA was used to work out D and trimming. This sample gives hundreds of thousands of clones in total; approximately 80% of them show up just once. In total, the top ten clones hold approximately 12% of the sample.

Points on this clone: It lacks a known antigen. With only one base between it and a far larger clone, this is likely a read error. Additional DNA sequences in this sample encode the identical CDR3.

The CDR3 has 14 amino acids, counting the end cysteine and phenylalanine. This entry keeps only the CDR3 DNA: 42 bases, framed from base 1. Trimming removed 0 bases from V and 6 bases from J; the gene matches leave 4 bases unexplained. In the germline V gene, CDR1 corresponds to SQVTM and CDR2 to ANQGSEA. The donors were healthy, HIV-negative adults who had no recently reported acute infections or vaccinations. All donors were Caucasian adults living in Nashville, Tennessee, USA. For unsorted samples, approximately 84 million PBMCs were counted, and genomic DNA was extracted using the QIAamp DNA Blood Mini kit. Blood was obtained by leukapheresis, after which PBMCs were separated by Ficoll-Histopaque density gradient centrifugation and cryopreserved in liquid nitrogen vapor phase.

The sequence is built from TRBV29-1 and TRBJ1-2, with 10 bases aligning to TRBD1. The sequenced material came from PBMCs. The TCR comes from a middle-aged woman in good health. Some clones in this sample may be carry-over from other donors' samples. The nucleotide sequence reads as follows: TGCAGCGTTGAAGATCGGGGGACAGGGGATGGCTACACCTTC. This is translated as CSVEDRGTGDGYTF.